This record looks at one TCR beta chain sequence and its context. Its target is not known. As to time point: pretreatment peripheral blood. Sample contribution per patient ranged from 1 to 8, covering pretreatment and on-treatment. This specimen comes from a study of PD-L1 blockade in urothelial cancer. General observations from the study: Enhanced expansion of tumor-associated blood clones at 3 weeks characterized durable-benefit patients.

Added to each PCR by spiking were synthetic TCR analog templates. The assay was immunoSEQ multiplex PCR, and TCRdb's table has in-frame clones only and misses some. The table includes approximately 55,000 clones, roughly 84% detected once. This specimen was PBMCs, taken around atezolizumab (anti-PD-L1) treatment. This sequence was found in a man between 60 and 75 years old with urothelial cancer.

As DNA, the CDR3 is TGCGCCAGCAGCTTGGCCAGGGGGGAACATGAGCAGTTCTTC. This sequence encodes CASSLARGEHEQFF. The gene calls are TRBV5-1 and TRBJ2-1; weak D call: TRBD1 (7 bases). The CDR3 runs 14 residues. The V and J ends lost 0 bases and 8 bases respectively, with 12 bases between them. The germline CDR1 and CDR2 sequences are SGHRS and YFSETQ.